A single T cell receptor beta chain is shown here with its context. Its target is unknown. Germline assignment: CDR1 SQVTM and CDR2 ANQGSEA. Trimming took off 4 bases at V and 1 base at J, with 17 bases between the two ends. The CDR3 runs 17 residues. The entry originates in a study of cytomegalovirus exposure and HLA in healthy donors. Broader study findings: The classifier reportedly diagnosed cytomegalovirus status with high specificity and sensitivity. First-cohort TCR clusters were later found to tend to co-occur in the 120 or so validation repertoires.

Assay: immunoSEQ multiplex PCR; the TCRdb copy retains only in-frame clones and omits some. The sample contains tens of thousands of clones, 80% to 85% of which appear only once. The receptor was isolated from a woman younger than 35 in good health and CMV-seropositive. The genes are TRBV29-1 and TRBJ2-6; D is unclear. The sequencing input was PBMCs. CDR3 residues: CSVGREPRPSGANVLTF. As DNA, the CDR3 is TGCAGCGTTGGGAGAGAGCCTCGCCCTTCTGGGGCCAACGTCCTGACTTTC.